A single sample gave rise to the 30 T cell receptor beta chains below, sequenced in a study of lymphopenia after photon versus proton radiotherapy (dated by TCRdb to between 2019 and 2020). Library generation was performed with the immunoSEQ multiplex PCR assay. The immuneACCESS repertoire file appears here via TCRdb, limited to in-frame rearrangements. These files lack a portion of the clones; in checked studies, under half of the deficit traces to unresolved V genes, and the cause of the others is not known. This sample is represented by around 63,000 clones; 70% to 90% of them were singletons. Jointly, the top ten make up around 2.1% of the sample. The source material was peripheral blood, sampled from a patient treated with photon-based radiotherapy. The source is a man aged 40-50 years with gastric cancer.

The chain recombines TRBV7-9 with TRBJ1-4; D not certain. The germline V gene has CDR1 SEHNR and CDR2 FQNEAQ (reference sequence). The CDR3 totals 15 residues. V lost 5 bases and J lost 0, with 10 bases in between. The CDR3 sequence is CASSPGSATNEKLFF. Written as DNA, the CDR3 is TGTGCCAGCAGCCCGGGTTCTGCAACTAATGAAAAACTGTTTTTT.

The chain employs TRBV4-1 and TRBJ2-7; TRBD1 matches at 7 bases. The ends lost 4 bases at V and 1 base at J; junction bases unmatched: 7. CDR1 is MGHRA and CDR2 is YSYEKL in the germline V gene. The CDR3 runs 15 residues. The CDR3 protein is CASSPGTADSYEQYF. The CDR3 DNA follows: TGCGCCAGCAGCCCGGGGACAGCCGATTCCTACGAGCAGTACTTC.

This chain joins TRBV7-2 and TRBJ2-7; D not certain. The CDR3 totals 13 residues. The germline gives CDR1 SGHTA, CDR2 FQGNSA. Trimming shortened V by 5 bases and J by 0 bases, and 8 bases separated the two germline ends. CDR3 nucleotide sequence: TGTGCCAGCAGCCCTCCTAGCTCCTACGAGCAGTACTTC. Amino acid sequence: CASSPPSSYEQYF.

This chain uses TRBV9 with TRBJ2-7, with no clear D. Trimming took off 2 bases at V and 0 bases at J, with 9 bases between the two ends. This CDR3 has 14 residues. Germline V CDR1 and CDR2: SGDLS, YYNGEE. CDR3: CASSVASLSYEQYF. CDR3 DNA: TGTGCCAGCAGCGTCGCAAGCCTCTCCTACGAGCAGTACTTC. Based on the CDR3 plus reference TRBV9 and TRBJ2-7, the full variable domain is DSGVTQTPKHLITATGQRVTLRCSPRSGDLSVYWYQQSLDQGLQFLIQYYNGEERAKGNILERFSAQQFPDLHSELNLSSLELGDSALYFCASSVASLSYEQYFGPGTRLTVT.

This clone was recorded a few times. CDR3 region: CASSGGQGSYNEQFF. The CDR3 DNA is TGTGCCAGCAGCGGGGGACAGGGATCCTACAATGAGCAGTTCTTC. The V gene is TRBV2, the J gene TRBJ2-1; TRBD1 matches at 9 bases. With 6 bases clipped from V and 1 base from J, the junction kept 4 bases outside the gene matches. The germline CDR1 and CDR2 sequences are SNHLY and FYNNEI. The CDR3 contains 15 residues. Variable domain in full (rest from reference TRBV2 and TRBJ2-1): EPEVTQTPSHQVTQMGQEVILRCVPISNHLYFYWYRQILGQKVEFLVSFYNNEISEKSEIFDDQFSVERPDGSNFTLKIRSTKLEDSAMYFCASSGGQGSYNEQFFGPGTRLTVL.

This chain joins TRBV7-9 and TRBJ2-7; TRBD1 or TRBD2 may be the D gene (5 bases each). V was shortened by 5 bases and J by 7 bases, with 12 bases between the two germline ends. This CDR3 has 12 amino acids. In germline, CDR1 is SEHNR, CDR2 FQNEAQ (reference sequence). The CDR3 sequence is CASSPGTGEQYF. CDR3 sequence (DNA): TGTGCCAGCAGCCCGGGGACGGGGGAGCAGTACTTC.

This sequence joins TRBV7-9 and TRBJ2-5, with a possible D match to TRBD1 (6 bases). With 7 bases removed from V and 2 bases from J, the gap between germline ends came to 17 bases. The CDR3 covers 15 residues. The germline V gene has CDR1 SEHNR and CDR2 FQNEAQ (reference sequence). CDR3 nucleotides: TGTGCCAGCACCCCGGGACATTCCCCACAAGAGACCCAGTACTTC. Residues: CASTPGHSPQETQYF.

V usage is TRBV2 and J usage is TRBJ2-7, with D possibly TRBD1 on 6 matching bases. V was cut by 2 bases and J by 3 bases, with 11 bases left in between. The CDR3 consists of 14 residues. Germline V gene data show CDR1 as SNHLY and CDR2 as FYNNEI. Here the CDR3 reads CASSEFTGYYEQYF. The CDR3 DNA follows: TGTGCCAGCAGTGAATTTACAGGGTACTACGAGCAGTACTTC.

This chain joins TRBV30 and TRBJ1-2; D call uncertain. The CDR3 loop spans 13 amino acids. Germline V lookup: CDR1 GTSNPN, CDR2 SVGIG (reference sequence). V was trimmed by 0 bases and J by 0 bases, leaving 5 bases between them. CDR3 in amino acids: CAWSVPPNYGYTF. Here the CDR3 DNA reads TGTGCCTGGAGTGTACCGCCTAACTATGGCTACACCTTC.

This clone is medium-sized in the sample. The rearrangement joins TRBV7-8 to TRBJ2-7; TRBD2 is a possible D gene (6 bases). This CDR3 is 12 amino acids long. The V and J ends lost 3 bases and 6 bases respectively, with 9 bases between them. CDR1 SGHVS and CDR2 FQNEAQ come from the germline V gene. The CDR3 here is CASSFGGPEQYF. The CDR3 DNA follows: TGTGCCAGCAGCTTCGGGGGTCCCGAGCAGTACTTC.

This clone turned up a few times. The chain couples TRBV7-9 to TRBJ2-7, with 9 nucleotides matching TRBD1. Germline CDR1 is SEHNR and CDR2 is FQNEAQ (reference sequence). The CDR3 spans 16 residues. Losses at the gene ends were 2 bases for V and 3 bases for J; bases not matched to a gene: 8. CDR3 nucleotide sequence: TGTGCCAGCAGCTTATCGACAGGGGGGGAGAACTACGAGCAGTACTTC. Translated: CASSLSTGGENYEQYF.

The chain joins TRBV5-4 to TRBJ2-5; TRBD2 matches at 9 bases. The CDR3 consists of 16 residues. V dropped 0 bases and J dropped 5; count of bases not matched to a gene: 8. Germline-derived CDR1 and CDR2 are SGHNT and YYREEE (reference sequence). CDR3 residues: CASSLDVSAGGETQYF. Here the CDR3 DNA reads TGTGCCAGCAGCTTGGATGTGTCAGCGGGGGGCGAGACCCAGTACTTC.

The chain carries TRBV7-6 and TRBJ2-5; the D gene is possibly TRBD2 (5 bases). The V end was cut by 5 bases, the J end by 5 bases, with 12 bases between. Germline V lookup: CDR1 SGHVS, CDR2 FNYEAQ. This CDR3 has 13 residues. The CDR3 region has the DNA TGTGCCAGCAGCGGAAGCGGTCTGGAGACCCAGTACTTC. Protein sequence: CASSGSGLETQYF.

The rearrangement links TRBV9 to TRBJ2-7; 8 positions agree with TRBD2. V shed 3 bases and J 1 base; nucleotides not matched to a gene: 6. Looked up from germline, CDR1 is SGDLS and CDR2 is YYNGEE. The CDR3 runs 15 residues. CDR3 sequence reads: CASSAYAGGSYEQYF. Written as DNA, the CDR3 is TGTGCCAGCAGCGCCTACGCGGGGGGATCCTACGAGCAGTACTTC.

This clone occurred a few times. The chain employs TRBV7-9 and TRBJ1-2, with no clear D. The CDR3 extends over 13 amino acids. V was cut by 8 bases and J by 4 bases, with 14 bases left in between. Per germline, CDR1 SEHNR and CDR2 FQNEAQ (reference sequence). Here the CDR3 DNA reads TGTGCCAGCTCCGGCCAGGAAACCTATGGCTACACCTTC. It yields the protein CASSGQETYGYTF.

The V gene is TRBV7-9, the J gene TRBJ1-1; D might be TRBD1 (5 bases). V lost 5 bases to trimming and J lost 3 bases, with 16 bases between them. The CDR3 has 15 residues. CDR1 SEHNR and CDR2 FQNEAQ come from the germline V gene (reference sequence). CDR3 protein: CASSPNGAGHTEAFF. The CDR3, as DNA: TGTGCCAGCAGCCCCAACGGGGCAGGCCACACTGAAGCTTTCTTT. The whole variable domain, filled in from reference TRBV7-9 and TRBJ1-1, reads DTGVSQNPRHKITKRGQNVTFRCDPISEHNRLYWYRQTLGQGPEFLTYFQNEAQLEKSRLLSDRFSAERPKGSFSTLEIQRTEQGDSAMYLCASSPNGAGHTEAFFGQGTRLTVV.

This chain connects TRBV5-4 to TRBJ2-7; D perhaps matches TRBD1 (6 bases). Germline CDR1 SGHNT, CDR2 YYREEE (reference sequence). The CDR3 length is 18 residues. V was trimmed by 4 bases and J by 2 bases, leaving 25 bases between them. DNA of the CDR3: TGTGCCAGCAGCCCCTTTCGGCCCGGGACATTCTCTGCCTACGAGCAGTACTTC. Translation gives CASSPFRPGTFSAYEQYF.

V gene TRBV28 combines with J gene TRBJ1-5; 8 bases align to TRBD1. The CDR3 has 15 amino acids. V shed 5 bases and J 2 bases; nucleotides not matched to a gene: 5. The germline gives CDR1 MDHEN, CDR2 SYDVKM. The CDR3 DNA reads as TGTGCCAGCAGTACACAGGGGGGTGGCAATCAGCCCCAGCATTTT. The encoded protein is CASSTQGGGNQPQHF.

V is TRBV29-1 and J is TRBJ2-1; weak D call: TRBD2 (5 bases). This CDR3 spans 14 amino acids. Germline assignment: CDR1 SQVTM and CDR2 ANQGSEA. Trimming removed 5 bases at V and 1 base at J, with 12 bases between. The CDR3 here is CSVQNPGSYNEQFF. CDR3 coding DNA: TGCAGCGTTCAGAACCCGGGGTCCTACAATGAGCAGTTCTTC.

The CDR3 spells CASRTTADTQYF. DNA for the CDR3: TGTGCCAGCCGGACGACAGCAGATACGCAGTATTTT. This chain links TRBV11-1 with TRBJ2-3, with D perhaps TRBD1 (5 bases). Germline-derived CDR1 and CDR2 are SGHAT and FQDESV (reference sequence). The CDR3 is made up of 12 amino acids. Trimming removed 8 bases from V and 4 bases from J, with 10 bases in between. Together with reference TRBV11-1 and TRBJ2-3, the CDR3 gives the full variable domain: EAEVAQSPRYKITEKSQAVAFWCDPISGHATLYWYRQILGQGPELLVQFQDESVVDDSQLPKDRFSAERLKGVDSTLKIQPAELGDSAMYLCASRTTADTQYFGPGTRLTVL.

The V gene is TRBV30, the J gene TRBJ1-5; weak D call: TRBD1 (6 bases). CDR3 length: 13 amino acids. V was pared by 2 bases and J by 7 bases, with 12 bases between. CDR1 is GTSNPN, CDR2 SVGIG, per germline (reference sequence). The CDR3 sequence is CAWSPGQLQPQHF. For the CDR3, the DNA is TGTGCCTGGAGTCCCGGACAGCTACAGCCCCAGCATTTT.

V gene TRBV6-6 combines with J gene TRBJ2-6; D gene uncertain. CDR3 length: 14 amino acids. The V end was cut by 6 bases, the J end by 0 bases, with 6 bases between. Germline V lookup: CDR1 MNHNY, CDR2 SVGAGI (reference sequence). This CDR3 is CASRPSSGANVLTF. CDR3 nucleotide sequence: TGTGCCAGCAGGCCCAGCTCTGGGGCCAACGTCCTGACTTTC.

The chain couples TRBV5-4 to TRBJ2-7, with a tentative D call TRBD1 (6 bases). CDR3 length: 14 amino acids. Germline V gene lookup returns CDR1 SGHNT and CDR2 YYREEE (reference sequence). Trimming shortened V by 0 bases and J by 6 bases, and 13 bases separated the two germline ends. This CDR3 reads CASSLGGPRVEQYF. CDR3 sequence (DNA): TGTGCCAGCAGCTTGGGGGGGCCGCGTGTCGAGCAGTACTTC.

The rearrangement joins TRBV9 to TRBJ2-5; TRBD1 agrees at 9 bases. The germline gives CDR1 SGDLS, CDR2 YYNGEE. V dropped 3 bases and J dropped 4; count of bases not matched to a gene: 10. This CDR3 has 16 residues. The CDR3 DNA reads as TGTGCCAGCAGCGCCAGAGGACAGGGGACGGGAGAGACCCAGTACTTC. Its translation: CASSARGQGTGETQYF. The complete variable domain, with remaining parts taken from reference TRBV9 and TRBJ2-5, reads DSGVTQTPKHLITATGQRVTLRCSPRSGDLSVYWYQQSLDQGLQFLIQYYNGEERAKGNILERFSAQQFPDLHSELNLSSLELGDSALYFCASSARGQGTGETQYFGPGTRLLVL.

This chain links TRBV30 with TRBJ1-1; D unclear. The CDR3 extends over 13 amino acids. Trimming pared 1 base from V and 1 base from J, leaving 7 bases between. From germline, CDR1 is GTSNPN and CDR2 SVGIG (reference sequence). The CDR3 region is CAWSEQANTEAFF. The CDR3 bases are TGTGCCTGGAGTGAGCAAGCGAACACTGAAGCTTTCTTT.

The CDR3 here is CASSWTSGVSGANVLTF. CDR3 DNA: TGTGCCAGCAGCTGGACTAGCGGGGTGTCTGGGGCCAACGTCCTGACTTTC. The chain combines TRBV5-5 with TRBJ2-6; 12 positions match TRBD2. The V and J ends lost 3 bases and 1 base, in that order; junction bases with no gene match: 2. This CDR3 has 17 amino acids. Germline values: CDR1 SGHKS, CDR2 YYEKEE (reference sequence).

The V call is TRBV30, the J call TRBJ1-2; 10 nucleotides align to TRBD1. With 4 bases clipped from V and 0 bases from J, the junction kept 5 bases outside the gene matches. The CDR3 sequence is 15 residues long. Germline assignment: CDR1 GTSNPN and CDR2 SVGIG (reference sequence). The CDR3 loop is CAWTRTGGANYGYTF. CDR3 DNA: TGTGCCTGGACCCGGACAGGGGGAGCTAACTATGGCTACACCTTC.

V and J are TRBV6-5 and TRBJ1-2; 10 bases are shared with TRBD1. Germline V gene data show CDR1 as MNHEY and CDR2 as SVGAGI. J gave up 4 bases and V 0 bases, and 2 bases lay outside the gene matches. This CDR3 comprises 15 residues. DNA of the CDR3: TGTGCCAGCAGTTACTCGAGACAGGGGGCCTATGGCTACACCTTC. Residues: CASSYSRQGAYGYTF.

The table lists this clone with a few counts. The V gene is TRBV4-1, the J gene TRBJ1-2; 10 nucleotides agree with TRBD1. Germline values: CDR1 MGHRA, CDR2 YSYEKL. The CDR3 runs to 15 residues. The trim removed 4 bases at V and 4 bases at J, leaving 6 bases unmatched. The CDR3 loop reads CASSPRQGASYGYTF. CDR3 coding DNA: TGCGCCAGCAGCCCCAGACAGGGGGCAAGCTATGGCTACACCTTC.

The CDR3 sequence is CASRTGVRYGYTF. DNA for the CDR3: TGTGCCAGCAGAACAGGGGTTCGATATGGCTACACCTTC. The V gene is TRBV5-6, the J gene TRBJ1-2; 7 bases line up with TRBD1. Germline CDR1 and CDR2: SGHDT and YYEEEE. This CDR3 has 13 amino acids. V was pared by 5 bases and J by 5 bases, with 6 bases of the junction left unmatched.